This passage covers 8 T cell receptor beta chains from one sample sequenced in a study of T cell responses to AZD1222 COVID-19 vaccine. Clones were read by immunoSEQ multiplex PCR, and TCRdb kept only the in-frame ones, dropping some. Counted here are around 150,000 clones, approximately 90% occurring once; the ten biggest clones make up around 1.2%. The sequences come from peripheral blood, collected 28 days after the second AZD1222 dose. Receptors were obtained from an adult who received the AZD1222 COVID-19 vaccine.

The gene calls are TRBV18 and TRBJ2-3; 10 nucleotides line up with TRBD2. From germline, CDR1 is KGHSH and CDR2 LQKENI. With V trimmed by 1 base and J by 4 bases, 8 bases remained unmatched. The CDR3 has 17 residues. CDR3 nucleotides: TGTGCCAGCTCACCACTCGCAGCGGGGGGGCCGGCAGATACGCAGTATTTT. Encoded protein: CASSPLAAGGPADTQYF.

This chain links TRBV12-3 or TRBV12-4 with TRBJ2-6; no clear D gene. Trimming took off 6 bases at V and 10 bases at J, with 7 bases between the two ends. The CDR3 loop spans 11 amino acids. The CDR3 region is CASSQNNVLTF. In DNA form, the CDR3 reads TGTGCCAGCAGCCAAAATAACGTCCTGACTTTC.

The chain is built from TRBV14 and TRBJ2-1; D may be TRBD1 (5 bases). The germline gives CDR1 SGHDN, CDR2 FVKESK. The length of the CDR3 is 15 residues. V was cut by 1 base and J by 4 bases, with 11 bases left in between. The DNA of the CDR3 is TGTGCCAGCAGCCAAGTGGGGCCCTTATACAATGAGCAGTTCTTC. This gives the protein CASSQVGPLYNEQFF.

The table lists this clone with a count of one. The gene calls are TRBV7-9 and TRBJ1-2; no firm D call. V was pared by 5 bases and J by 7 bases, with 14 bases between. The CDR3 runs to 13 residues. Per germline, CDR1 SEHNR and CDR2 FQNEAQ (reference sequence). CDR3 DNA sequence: TGTGCCAGCAGCGGCACCGGGGTGGGTGGCTACACCTTC. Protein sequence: CASSGTGVGGYTF.

CDR3 sequence (DNA): TGTGCCAGCAGTACCTGGGGCACGGCTAATGAAAAACTGTTTTTT. As protein: CASSTWGTANEKLFF. This rearrangement joins TRBV6-2 or TRBV6-3 to TRBJ1-4, with TRBD1 as a possible D gene (5 bases). This CDR3 spans 15 amino acids. V was pared by 5 bases and J by 3 bases, with 13 bases between. Germline V gives CDR1 MNHEY, CDR2 SVGEGT.

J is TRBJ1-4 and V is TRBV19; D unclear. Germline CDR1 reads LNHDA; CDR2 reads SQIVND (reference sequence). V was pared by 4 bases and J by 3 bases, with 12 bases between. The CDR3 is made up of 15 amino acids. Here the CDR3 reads CASSKRVFANEKLFF. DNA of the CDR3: TGTGCCAGTAGTAAAAGGGTTTTCGCTAATGAAAAACTGTTTTTT.

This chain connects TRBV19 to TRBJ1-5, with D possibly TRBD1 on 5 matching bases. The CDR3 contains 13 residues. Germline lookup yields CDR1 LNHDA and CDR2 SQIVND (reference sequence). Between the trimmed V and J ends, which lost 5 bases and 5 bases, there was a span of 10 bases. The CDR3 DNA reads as TGTGCCAGTAGTCCTGTGGGGGATCAGCCCCAGCATTTT. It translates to CASSPVGDQPQHF.

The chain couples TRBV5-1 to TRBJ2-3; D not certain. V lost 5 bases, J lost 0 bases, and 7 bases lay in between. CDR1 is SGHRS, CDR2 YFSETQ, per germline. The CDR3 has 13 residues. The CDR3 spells CASSRTSTDTQYF. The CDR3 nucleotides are TGCGCCAGCAGTCGAACTAGCACAGATACGCAGTATTTT. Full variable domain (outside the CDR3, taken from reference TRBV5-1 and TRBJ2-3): KAGVTQTPRYLIKTRGQQVTLSCSPISGHRSVSWYQQTPGQGLQFLFEYFSETQRNKGNFPGRFSGRQFSNSRSEMNVSTLELGDSALYLCASSRTSTDTQYFGPGTRLTVL.